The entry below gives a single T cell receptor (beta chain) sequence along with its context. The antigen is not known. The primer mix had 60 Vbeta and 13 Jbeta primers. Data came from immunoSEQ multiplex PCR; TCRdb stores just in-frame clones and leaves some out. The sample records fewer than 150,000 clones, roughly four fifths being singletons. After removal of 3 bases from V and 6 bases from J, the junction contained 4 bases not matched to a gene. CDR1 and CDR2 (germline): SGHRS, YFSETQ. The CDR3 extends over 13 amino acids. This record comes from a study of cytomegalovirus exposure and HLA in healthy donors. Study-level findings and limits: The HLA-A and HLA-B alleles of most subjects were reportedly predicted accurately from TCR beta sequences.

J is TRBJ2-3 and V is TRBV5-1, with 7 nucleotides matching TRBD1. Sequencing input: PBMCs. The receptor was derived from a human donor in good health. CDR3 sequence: CASSSEGGDTQYF. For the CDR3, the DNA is TGCGCCAGCAGCTCTGAAGGGGGCGATACGCAGTATTTT. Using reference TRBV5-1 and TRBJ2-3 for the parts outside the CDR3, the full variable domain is KAGVTQTPRYLIKTRGQQVTLSCSPISGHRSVSWYQQTPGQGLQFLFEYFSETQRNKGNFPGRFSGRQFSNSRSEMNVSTLELGDSALYLCASSSEGGDTQYFGPGTRLTVL.